The 18 T cell receptor beta chains in this list originate from one sample, sequenced in a study of CD8+CD57+ T cells in acquired aplastic anemia. According to the study, genomic DNA was the template for TCR beta VDJ and CDR3 profiling. MiXCR was run by TCRdb on the reads, yielding one entry per CDR3 protein. The profile covers some 48,000 distinct CDR3 sequences, with over 60% appearing a single time and roughly 34% taken by the ten largest. Sequenced sample: sorted CD4+, CD8+, or CD8+CD57+ T cells (not recorded which) from PBMCs. These receptors were obtained from a human donor in good health, serving as a control.

The rearrangement joins TRBV6-1 to TRBJ1-5, with no clear D. The ends were cut back, 5 bases at V and 14 bases at J, with 22 bases in the middle. Germline-derived CDR1 and CDR2 are MNHNS and SASEGT. CDR3 size: 14 residues. DNA for the CDR3: TGTGCCAGCAGTCCCCCATCCGAGTCAGAGGTAAAGCATTTT. This encodes CASSPPSESEVKHF.

The rearrangement joins TRBV2 to TRBJ1-5; 10 nucleotides align to TRBD1. Germline V CDR1 and CDR2: SNHLY, FYNNEI. The CDR3 extends over 13 amino acids. J gave up 7 bases and V 5 bases, and 2 bases lay outside the gene matches. In DNA, the CDR3 is TGTGCCAGCAGTCGGGACAGGGGCCAGCCCCAGCATTTT. It is translated as CASSRDRGQPQHF.

J is TRBJ2-7 and V is TRBV29-1, with a weak D call TRBD1 (6 bases). The CDR3 extends over 11 amino acids. Looked up from germline, CDR1 is SQVTM and CDR2 is ANQGSEA. Trimming took 4 bases from V and 6 from J, leaving 10 bases between them. CDR3 sequence reads: CSVGQAVEQYF. CDR3 coding DNA: TGCAGCGTTGGACAGGCAGTCGAGCAGTACTTC.

This clonotype appeared a few times. V is TRBV15 and J is TRBJ2-1; a possible D gene is TRBD2 (5 bases). The CDR3 totals 12 residues. Germline lookup yields CDR1 LNHNV and CDR2 YYDKDF (reference sequence). Deletions cut 5 bases from V and 10 bases from J, with 12 bases between. CDR3: CATSVGREEQFF. The CDR3 DNA is TGTGCCACCAGCGTGGGTCGGGAAGAGCAGTTCTTC.

A remark on this clonotype: One end of the junction does not line up with germline, which may come from a read error. The rearrangement joins TRBV3-1 to TRBJ1-2; 7 bases match TRBD1. Germline V CDR1 and CDR2: LGHDT, YNNKEL (reference sequence). The CDR3 runs to 17 residues. CDR3 bases: TGTGCCAGCAGCCAAGATCTTGGGACCCAGGGGGTCTATGACTACACCTTC. Translating gives CASSQDLGTQGVYDYTF.

The gene calls are TRBV4-1 and TRBJ1-1, with a tentative D call TRBD1 (5 bases). Germline V lookup: CDR1 MGHRA, CDR2 YSYEKL. CDR3 size: 15 residues. V was cut by 1 base and J by 10 bases, with 19 bases left in between. The CDR3 reads CASSQVGGVGRGAFF. For the CDR3, the DNA is TGCGCCAGCAGCCAAGTTGGAGGGGTCGGGAGGGGAGCTTTCTTT.

This clonotype was observed a single time. The rearrangement links TRBV15 to TRBJ1-5; 7 nucleotides line up with TRBD1. The CDR3 is 15 amino acids. The V and J ends lost 3 bases and 7 bases, in that order; junction bases with no gene match: 9. Per germline, CDR1 LNHNV and CDR2 YYDKDF (reference sequence). This CDR3 is CATSRGQGGGQPQHF. The CDR3 DNA follows: TGTGCCACCAGCAGGGGCCAGGGGGGAGGACAGCCCCAGCATTTT.

The rearrangement uses TRBV10-3 and TRBJ1-4, with D perhaps matching TRBD1 (5 bases). Germline-derived CDR1 and CDR2 are ENHRY and SYGVKD. Trimming pared 6 bases from V and 8 bases from J, leaving 19 bases between. CDR3 size: 15 residues. CDR3 sequence (DNA): TGTGCCATCAGCCTACAGCGCGGTGGGGGGGAAAAACTGTTTTTT. This codes for CAISLQRGGGEKLFF.

Regarding this clonotype: The germline gene is not matched at one end of the junction; a read error may be the cause. The gene calls are TRBV5-1 and TRBJ1-1; D is undetermined. This CDR3 is 15 amino acids long. Germline values: CDR1 SGHRS, CDR2 YFSETQ. For the CDR3, the DNA is TGCGCCCGCAGCCTTGTGGGCGTCGGGAACACTGAAGCTTTCTTT. Protein sequence: CARSLVGVGNTEAFF.

The chain uses TRBV2 and TRBJ2-7; 10 nucleotides line up with TRBD2. Germline V gene data show CDR1 as SNHLY and CDR2 as FYNNEI. This CDR3 contains 14 residues. Trimming at V came to 3 bases and at J to 5 bases, leaving 4 bases not matched to a gene. For the CDR3, the DNA is TGTGCCAGCAGTGATGGAGGGACTAGCGACGAGCAGTACTTC. This sequence encodes CASSDGGTSDEQYF. The entire variable domain, with the rest obtained from reference TRBV2 and TRBJ2-7, is as follows: EPEVTQTPSHQVTQMGQEVILRCVPISNHLYFYWYRQILGQKVEFLVSFYNNEISEKSEIFDDQFSVERPDGSNFTLKIRSTKLEDSAMYFCASSDGGTSDEQYFGPGTRLTVT.

V usage is TRBV29-1 and J usage is TRBJ2-3; TRBD1 agrees at 9 bases. After removal of 4 bases from V and 3 bases from J, the junction contained 2 bases not matched to a gene. Germline lookup yields CDR1 SQVTM and CDR2 ANQGSEA. The CDR3 contains 13 residues. CDR3 residues: CSVAGQGTDTQYF. The CDR3 DNA reads as TGCAGCGTTGCGGGACAGGGAACAGATACGCAGTATTTT.

V gene TRBV25-1 combines with J gene TRBJ2-7; the D gene is possibly TRBD1 (6 bases). The DNA end favors TRBJ2-5, so the J call may be wrong. The CDR3 sequence is 14 residues long. Germline V gives CDR1 MGHDK, CDR2 SYGVNS. The DNA of the CDR3 is TGTGCCAGCAGTTATACACAGGGTCGGAAGACCCAGTACTTC. This translates into CASSYTQGRKTQYF.

This clonotype was recorded once. This chain connects TRBV2 to TRBJ2-7; 8 bases map to TRBD1. There are 14 residues in the CDR3. V trimming: 5 bases; J trimming: 2 bases; junction bases outside the gene matches: 5. Germline V gene sequence: CDR1 SNHLY, CDR2 FYNNEI. CDR3 in DNA: TGTGCCAGCAGTAGACAGGGGATCACCTACGAGCAGTACTTC. Amino acids: CASSRQGITYEQYF.

The chain carries TRBV7-9 and TRBJ2-5; maybe TRBD1 (6 bases). The last part of the DNA fits TRBJ2-1 better; the J call may be wrong. CDR3 length: 16 residues. The germline V gene encodes CDR1 SEHNR and CDR2 FQNEAQ (reference sequence). The CDR3 loop reads CASSSRQGLTYNEQFF. CDR3 nucleotide sequence: TGTGCCAGCAGCTCACGTCAGGGGCTCACCTACAATGAGCAGTTCTTC.

The rearrangement uses TRBV20-1 and TRBJ1-5, with 7 nucleotides matching TRBD1. This CDR3 is 15 amino acids long. Per the germline V gene, CDR1 is DFQATT and CDR2 is SNEGSKA (reference sequence). J lost 1 base, V lost 5 bases, and 8 bases had no gene match. The CDR3 region is CSAWGKGASNQPQHF. The DNA of the CDR3 is TGCAGTGCTTGGGGAAAGGGGGCGAGCAATCAGCCCCAGCATTTT.

This clonotype was recorded at least ten times. The V gene is TRBV30, the J gene TRBJ1-1, with 7 positions matching TRBD1. This CDR3 is built from 14 residues. J gave up 1 base and V 2 bases, and 4 bases lay outside the gene matches. Germline loops: CDR1 GTSNPN, CDR2 SVGIG (reference sequence). CDR3 loop: CAWSFGQANTEAFF. In nucleotides, the CDR3 is TGTGCCTGGAGTTTTGGACAGGCGAACACTGAAGCTTTCTTT.

The chain links TRBV9 to TRBJ1-6; D call uncertain. The CDR3 is 16 amino acids. V lost 0 bases and J 0 bases, leaving 7 bases between the germline ends. Germline V gene sequence: CDR1 SGDLS, CDR2 YYNGEE. In DNA form, the CDR3 reads TGTGCCAGCAGCGTAGATCAGAGCTCCTATAATTCACCCCTCCACTTT. This sequence encodes CASSVDQSSYNSPLHF.

This chain links TRBV14 with TRBJ2-5; no definite D call. CDR3 length: 12 amino acids. Germline CDR1 reads SGHDN; CDR2 reads FVKESK. Deletions cut 11 bases from V and 5 bases from J, with 15 bases between. The CDR3 protein is CAGGREYETQYF. The CDR3 DNA sequence: TGTGCCGGCGGCCGAGAATACGAGACCCAGTACTTC.